What follows is one TCR beta chain and its context. Its target is not known. The data were taken from a study of T cells in Graves' hyperthyroidism and ophthalmopathy. Overall study results and limits: The model anticipated ophthalmopathy a median approximately 6.6 months pre-onset. Most clonotypes expanded in thyroid above 0.001 were likewise present in blood.

Uncontrolled infection, other autoimmune disease, pregnancy or lactation disqualified patients from enrolment. RNA transcripts served as the template for amplifying TCR beta CDR3 regions. HTBI primers were employed in a first-round RT-PCR of the TCR CDR3. Each CDR3 protein gets one entry after TCRdb re-called the multiplex PCR reads with MiXCR. This sample yields hundreds of thousands of distinct CDR3 sequences, of which approximately 14% are seen a single time; around 14% belongs to the top ten. The source material was blood. The source of this sequence is a woman younger than 35 with Graves' hyperthyroidism.

CDR3 protein: CASSPIDGGYTF. The CDR3 coding sequence is TGTGCCAGCAGCCCCATTGACGGTGGCTACACCTTC. The chain is built from TRBV6-1 and TRBJ1-2; D uncertain. Germline-derived CDR1 and CDR2 are MNHNS and SASEGT. V was pared by 6 bases and J by 7 bases, with 12 bases between. This CDR3 has 12 amino acids.